The T cell receptor beta chain under discussion was sequenced for a study of shared clonotypes between healthy human individuals. Germline values: CDR1 MDHEN, CDR2 SYDVKM. The V gene lost 8 bases and the J gene lost 2 bases, with 12 bases spanning the gap. The CDR3 loop spans 13 amino acids. Sequencing was performed with immunoSEQ multiplex PCR; in TCRdb, only in-frame clones are kept and a portion is missing. The sample shows about half a million clones, approximately 82% of them seen only once. Unsorted samples used tens of millions of PBMCs for genomic DNA. This clonotype was sampled from a woman aged 40 to 50 in good health. Some clones in this sample may be carry-over from other donors' samples. The material sequenced was PBMCs. V and J are TRBV28 and TRBJ1-2; D is unresolved. CDR3 sequence reads: CASSPKRNYGYTF. In DNA, the CDR3 is TGTGCCAGCTCCCCGAAGAGGAACTATGGCTACACCTTC.